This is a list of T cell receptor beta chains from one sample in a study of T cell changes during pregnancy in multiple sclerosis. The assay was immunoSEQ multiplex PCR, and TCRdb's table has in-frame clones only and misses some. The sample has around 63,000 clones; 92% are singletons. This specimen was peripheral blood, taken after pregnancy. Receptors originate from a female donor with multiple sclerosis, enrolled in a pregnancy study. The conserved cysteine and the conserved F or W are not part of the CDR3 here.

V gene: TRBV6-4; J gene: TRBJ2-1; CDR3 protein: ASSTLAGDSGNEQF
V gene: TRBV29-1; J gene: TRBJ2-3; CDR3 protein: SVPGPSGGDTQY
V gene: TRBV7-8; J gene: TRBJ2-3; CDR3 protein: ASSPRVLDTQY
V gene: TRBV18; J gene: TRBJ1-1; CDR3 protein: ASSPKPVEVNTEAF
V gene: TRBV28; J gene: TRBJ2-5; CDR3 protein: ASSTGTSGRVGETQY
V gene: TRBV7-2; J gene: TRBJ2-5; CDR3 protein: ASSKGLAGGPERETQY
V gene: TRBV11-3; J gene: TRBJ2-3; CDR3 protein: ASSRGRGKADTQY
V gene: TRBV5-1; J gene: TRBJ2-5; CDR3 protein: ASSLTGTGAQETQY
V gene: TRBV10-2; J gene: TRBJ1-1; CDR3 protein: ASKSRNTEAF
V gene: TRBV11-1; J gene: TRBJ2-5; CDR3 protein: ASSPGLQGKEETQY
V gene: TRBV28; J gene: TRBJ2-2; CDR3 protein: ASSRQGTGELF
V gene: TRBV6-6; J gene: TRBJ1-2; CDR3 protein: ASSYLEGNYGYT
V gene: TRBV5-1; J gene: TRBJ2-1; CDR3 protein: ASSLFGTTSSYNEQF
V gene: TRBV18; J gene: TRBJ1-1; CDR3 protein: ASSFDAGSSEAF
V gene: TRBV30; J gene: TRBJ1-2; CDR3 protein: AWSVHGYGYT
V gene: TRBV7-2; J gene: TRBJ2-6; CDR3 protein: ASSLVRGGANVLT
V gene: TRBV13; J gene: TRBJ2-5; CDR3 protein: ASSPAGGGEETQY
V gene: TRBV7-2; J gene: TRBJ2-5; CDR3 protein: ASSLLGEETQY
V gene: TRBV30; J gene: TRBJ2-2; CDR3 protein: AWSDRVKAGELF
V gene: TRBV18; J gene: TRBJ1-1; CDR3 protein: ASSPSGQGGGTEAF
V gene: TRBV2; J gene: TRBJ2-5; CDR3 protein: ASSELRDGETQY
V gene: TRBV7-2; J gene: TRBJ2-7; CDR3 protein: ASSLATGKYEQY
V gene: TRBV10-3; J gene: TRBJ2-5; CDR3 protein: AIAFRETQY
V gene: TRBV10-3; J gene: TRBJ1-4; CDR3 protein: AISEESMGEKLF
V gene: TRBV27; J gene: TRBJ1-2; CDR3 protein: ASSFNGRTNYGYT
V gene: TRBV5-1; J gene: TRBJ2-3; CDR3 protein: ASSTGTASTDTQY
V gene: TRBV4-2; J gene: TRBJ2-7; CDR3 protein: ASSQALRDSSYEQY
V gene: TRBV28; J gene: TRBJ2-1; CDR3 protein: ASSLSGNNEQF
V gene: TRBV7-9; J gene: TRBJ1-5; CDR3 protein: ASSWSGGSQPQH
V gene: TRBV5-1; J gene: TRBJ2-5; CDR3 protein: ASSLGRTEETQY
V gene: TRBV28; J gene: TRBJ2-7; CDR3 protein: ASSLSSRDKYEQY
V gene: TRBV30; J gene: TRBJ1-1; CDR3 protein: AWSLTGSTEAF
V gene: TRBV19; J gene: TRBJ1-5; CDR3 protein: ASSTRTGEHQPQH
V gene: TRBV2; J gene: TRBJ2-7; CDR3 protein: ASSEIGTLEQY
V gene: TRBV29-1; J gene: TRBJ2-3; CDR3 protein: SVEGGRGADTQY
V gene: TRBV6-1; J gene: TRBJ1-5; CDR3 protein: ASRIRDRDQPQH
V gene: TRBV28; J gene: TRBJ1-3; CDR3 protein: ASSLYGGNTIY
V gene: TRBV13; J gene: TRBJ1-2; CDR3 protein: ASSPPGPANYGYT
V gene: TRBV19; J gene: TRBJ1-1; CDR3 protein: ASSMAGGGTEAF
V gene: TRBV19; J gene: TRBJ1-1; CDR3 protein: ASSLAGGNTEAF